This T cell receptor beta chain was retrieved from a study of shared clonotypes between healthy human individuals. Overall study findings and caveats: Only blood samples were collected, and tissue repertoires likely differ.

On this clone: The antigen is not known.

Cells designated naive CD8 were CD45RO-negative and were positively selected for CCR7, with terminally differentiated effector memory CD45RA+ cells excluded. The study drew all its donors from Caucasian adults living in Nashville, Tennessee. Genomic DNA of each subset was evenly split across several immunoSEQ plates. Data came from immunoSEQ multiplex PCR; TCRdb stores just in-frame clones and leaves some out. There are about 1.9 million clones in the sample; 80% to 95% occur only once, and about 1.7% lies in the top ten. Germline V gene data show CDR1 as SGHDN and CDR2 as FVKESK. Trimming left V 3 bases short and J 11 bases short, with 24 bases between. This CDR3 has 16 amino acids.

The sample comprised naive CD8+ T cells from PBMCs. The receptor was derived from a man aged 18 to 29 in good health. Some clones in this sample may be carry-over from other donors' samples. The rearrangement uses TRBV14 and TRBJ2-3; D is ambiguous. Written as DNA, the CDR3 is TGTGCCAGCAGCCAGGCTCACCTCGGACCGTTTATGAGGCAGTATTTT. The encoded protein is CASSQAHLGPFMRQYF.